The 26 T cell receptor beta chains listed next were all sequenced from one sample in a study of blood T cell repertoires in COVID-19. Using immunoSEQ multiplex PCR, the repertoire was profiled, and TCRdb retains in-frame clones only, with some absent. This sample carries some 250,000 clones, 88% of them seen once, and the ten largest clones take 0.8%. Sequencing was performed on peripheral blood. The receptor set was obtained from a woman between 25 and 40 years old with acute or convalescent COVID-19.

This clone was seen just once. The chain recombines TRBV6-5 with TRBJ2-3; 10 bases are a match to TRBD2. V gave up 4 bases and J gave up 2 bases; unmatched junction bases: 3. Germline V gives CDR1 MNHEY, CDR2 SVGAGI. The CDR3 consists of 15 residues. DNA for the CDR3: TGTGCCAGCAGTTTGACTAGCGGGTACACAGATACGCAGTATTTT. Protein product: CASSLTSGYTDTQYF.

The chain couples TRBV7-9 to TRBJ2-7; tentative D call: TRBD2 (6 bases). The germline CDR1 and CDR2 sequences are SEHNR and FQNEAQ (reference sequence). This CDR3 contains 15 residues. V was cut by 10 bases and J by 7 bases, with 26 bases left in between. The CDR3 spells CATNRRDQPFREQYF. CDR3 nucleotide sequence: TGTGCCACCAACAGGCGGGACCAACCCTTCCGGGAGCAGTACTTC. Looking up the rest from reference TRBV7-9 and TRBJ2-7 gives the full variable domain: DTGVSQNPRHKITKRGQNVTFRCDPISEHNRLYWYRQTLGQGPEFLTYFQNEAQLEKSRLLSDRFSAERPKGSFSTLEIQRTEQGDSAMYLCATNRRDQPFREQYFGPGTRLTVT.

This rearrangement joins TRBV4-3 to TRBJ2-1; the match to TRBD2 covers 7 bases. The J segment lost 4 bases and the V segment lost 1 base, leaving 7 bases of the junction unmatched. CDR1 and CDR2 (germline): LGHNA, YSLEER. The CDR3 length is 16 residues. CDR3 nucleotide sequence: TGCGCCAGCAGCCAAGCCGGACTAGAGGGATACAATGAGCAGTTCTTC. Translating it yields CASSQAGLEGYNEQFF.

The V and J genes are TRBV7-3 and TRBJ1-2; TRBD1 matches 7 bases. Germline CDR1 reads SGHTA; CDR2 reads FQGTGA. The trim removed 5 bases at V and 6 bases at J, leaving 12 bases unmatched. The length of the CDR3 is 15 residues. CDR3 residues: CASSPTAGRGNGYTF. CDR3 bases: TGTGCCAGCAGCCCGACGGCAGGCAGGGGGAATGGCTACACCTTC. Complete variable domain (other parts from reference TRBV7-3 and TRBJ1-2): GAGVSQTPSNKVTEKGKYVELRCDPISGHTALYWYRQSLGQGPEFLIYFQGTGAADDSGLPNDRFFAVRPEGSVSTLKIQRTERGDSAVYLCASSPTAGRGNGYTFGSGTRLTVV.

V and J are TRBV29-1 and TRBJ1-1, with D possibly TRBD1 on 6 matching bases. CDR1 is SQVTM and CDR2 is ANQGSEA in the germline V gene. The germline V and J ends were trimmed by 3 bases and 6 bases, with 20 bases remaining between them. The CDR3 totals 15 residues. CDR3 nucleotides: TGCAGCGTTGAGGTGATACAGGGTTTGGGCGCTGAAGCTTTCTTT. Protein: CSVEVIQGLGAEAFF.

The chain employs TRBV21-1 and TRBJ2-1; the table's D gene call, TRBD2, was not cross checked with the DNA. TRBV21-1 is assigned pseudogene status. CDR3 length equals 16 residues. CDR3 bases: TGTGCCAGCAGCCCCCCCCCGGGAGGGCAGTGCGGTGAGCAGTTCTTC. It translates to CASSPPPGGQCGEQFF.

The chain combines TRBV7-9 with TRBJ2-1, with D possibly TRBD1 on 6 matching bases. The CDR3 spans 16 residues. V was trimmed by 5 bases and J by 3 bases, leaving 17 bases between them. Germline lookup yields CDR1 SEHNR and CDR2 FQNEAQ (reference sequence). The CDR3 protein is CASSKDRQVYYNEQFF. The CDR3 DNA sequence: TGTGCCAGCAGCAAAGACCGACAGGTCTACTACAATGAGCAGTTCTTC. The full variable domain, rest sourced from reference TRBV7-9 and TRBJ2-1, is DTGVSQNPRHKITKRGQNVTFRCDPISEHNRLYWYRQTLGQGPEFLTYFQNEAQLEKSRLLSDRFSAERPKGSFSTLEIQRTEQGDSAMYLCASSKDRQVYYNEQFFGPGTRLTVL.

The sample holds one count of this clone. The chain employs TRBV25-1 and TRBJ1-2; D gene ambiguous. The CDR3 length is 14 residues. Germline lookup yields CDR1 MGHDK and CDR2 SYGVNS. With 2 bases removed from V and 4 bases from J, the gap between germline ends came to 11 bases. The CDR3 nucleotides read TGTGCCAGCAGTGAACTGGGCCCAATCTATGGCTACACCTTC. Protein: CASSELGPIYGYTF.

V and J are TRBV19 and TRBJ1-5; perhaps TRBD1 as D (6 bases). Per germline, CDR1 LNHDA and CDR2 SQIVND (reference sequence). The CDR3 extends over 12 amino acids. Trimming cost V 4 bases and J 6 bases, with 7 bases left between them. The CDR3 sequence: CASSNRVQPQHF. For the CDR3, the DNA is TGTGCCAGTAGTAACAGGGTTCAGCCCCAGCATTTT.

The chain employs TRBV19 and TRBJ1-1; a possible D gene is TRBD1 (6 bases). Germline V gene data show CDR1 as LNHDA and CDR2 as SQIVND (reference sequence). The germline V and J ends were trimmed by 3 bases and 1 base, with 9 bases remaining between them. The CDR3 length is 14 residues. The DNA of the CDR3 is TGTGCCAGTAGTATTCCCAGGGGGAACACTGAAGCTTTCTTT. Protein: CASSIPRGNTEAFF.

This chain joins TRBV2 and TRBJ2-7, with 9 bases lining up with TRBD2. The junction had 7 bases not matched to a gene; V was cut back by 6 bases and J by 1 base. The CDR3 has 15 residues. Germline CDR1 SNHLY, CDR2 FYNNEI. The CDR3, as DNA: TGTGCCAGCAGGGTGACGCTAGCGGGGTCCTACGAGCAGTACTTC. Its protein is CASRVTLAGSYEQYF.

V and J are TRBV19 and TRBJ2-2; no firm D call. With 5 bases removed from V and 7 bases from J, the gap between germline ends came to 8 bases. The CDR3 is 12 residues long. Germline V CDR1 and CDR2: LNHDA, SQIVND (reference sequence). The CDR3, as DNA: TGTGCCAGTAGTCTGTCCTTCGGGGAGCTGTTTTTT. Encoded protein: CASSLSFGELFF.

The V call is TRBV27, the J call TRBJ2-3, with TRBD2 matching 7 bases. The junction had 12 bases not matched to a gene; V was cut back by 5 bases and J by 1 base. The CDR3 has 17 amino acids. Per the germline V gene, CDR1 is MNHEY and CDR2 is SMNVEV (reference sequence). The CDR3: CASSGGLGRARTDTQYF. In nucleotides, the CDR3 is TGTGCCAGCAGTGGCGGTCTGGGGAGGGCCCGCACAGATACGCAGTATTTT.

V gene TRBV6-4 combines with J gene TRBJ2-1; 12 bases are shared with TRBD2. CDR1 MRHNA and CDR2 SNTAGT come from the germline V gene. Losses at the gene ends were 7 bases for V and 9 bases for J; bases not matched to a gene: 13. The CDR3 is made up of 16 amino acids. CDR3 DNA: TGTGCCAGCACCACCCTAGCGGGAGGGCCCTCTAGTGAGCAGTTCTTC. This translates into CASTTLAGGPSSEQFF.

The genes are TRBV5-1 and TRBJ1-1; the match to TRBD1 covers 8 bases. The CDR3 spans 15 residues. Trimming took 4 bases from V and 1 from J; bases not matched to a gene: 6. Germline V lookup: CDR1 SGHRS, CDR2 YFSETQ. DNA for the CDR3: TGCGCCAGCAGCCTGGACAGGGCGAAGAACACTGAAGCTTTCTTT. Amino acid sequence: CASSLDRAKNTEAFF.

The V gene is TRBV7-9, the J gene TRBJ2-7, with a weak D call TRBD2 (6 bases). Looked up from germline, CDR1 is SEHNR and CDR2 is FQNEAQ (reference sequence). The length of the CDR3 is 13 residues. Between the trimmed V and J ends, which lost 5 bases and 3 bases, there was a span of 11 bases. The DNA of the CDR3 is TGTGCCAGCAGCGGTTGGGGGGTCTACGAGCAGTACTTC. This codes for CASSGWGVYEQYF.

The genes are TRBV27 and TRBJ2-4, with TRBD1 identical over 8 bases. CDR1 MNHEY and CDR2 SMNVEV come from the germline V gene (reference sequence). Losses at the gene ends were 5 bases for V and 0 bases for J; bases not matched to a gene: 9. There are 17 residues in the CDR3. The CDR3 DNA reads as TGTGCCAGCAGTGGCAGGGGGCGAGGGGTAGCCAAAAACATTCAGTACTTC. Translation gives CASSGRGRGVAKNIQYF.

This sequence joins TRBV29-1 and TRBJ1-2; D is unresolved. Per germline, CDR1 SQVTM and CDR2 ANQGSEA. This CDR3 has 12 amino acids. V was cut by 7 bases and J by 4 bases, with 13 bases left in between. Here the CDR3 DNA reads TGCAGCGGCCGACTTGCGGGCTATGGCTACACCTTC. Translation: CSGRLAGYGYTF.

The CDR3 DNA reads TGTGCCAGCAACGGGAACACTGAAGCTTTCTTT. Protein sequence: CASNGNTEAFF. The chain combines TRBV11-3 with TRBJ1-1; D ambiguous. V was pared by 7 bases and J by 1 base, with 4 bases between. The CDR3 is 11 residues long. The germline gives CDR1 SGHNT, CDR2 YENEEA.

The gene calls are TRBV7-7 and TRBJ2-1; the match to TRBD1 covers 10 bases. The CDR3 spans 15 residues. Germline V gene lookup returns CDR1 SSHAT and CDR2 FNYEAQ (reference sequence). V gave up 5 bases and J gave up 8 bases; unmatched junction bases: 9. The CDR3 coding sequence is TGTGCCAGCAGCCGAAATTCCGGGACAGGGGATGAGCAGTTCTTC. It codes for CASSRNSGTGDEQFF.

The CDR3 loop reads CSARRRDTQYF. In nucleotides, the CDR3 is TGCAGTGCGAGAAGGAGGGATACGCAGTATTTT. The chain links TRBV20-1 to TRBJ2-3; possibly TRBD2 for D (5 bases). V lost 6 bases and J lost 6, with 10 bases in between. The CDR3 is 11 residues long. CDR1 is DFQATT and CDR2 is SNEGSKA in the germline V gene (reference sequence).

The rearrangement joins TRBV27 to TRBJ1-5; perhaps TRBD1 as D (5 bases). Germline loops: CDR1 MNHEY, CDR2 SMNVEV (reference sequence). The CDR3 is 14 amino acids. V was cut by 5 bases and J by 4 bases, with 12 bases left in between. The CDR3 region is CASSHQGLNQPQHF. The CDR3 DNA follows: TGTGCCAGCAGTCACCAGGGACTAAATCAGCCCCAGCATTTT.

The rearrangement joins TRBV30 to TRBJ1-6; maybe TRBD1 (5 bases). CDR3 length: 13 amino acids. Trimming cost V 2 bases and J 10 bases, with 12 bases left between them. The germline CDR1 and CDR2 sequences are GTSNPN and SVGIG (reference sequence). CDR3 sequence (DNA): TGTGCCTGGAGTACCCAGGGAAAATCACCCCTCCACTTT. This encodes CAWSTQGKSPLHF.

On this clone itself: An end of the junction does not agree with germline; a read error may underlie this. The rearrangement uses TRBV7-7 and TRBJ2-1; 7 bases are shared with TRBD1. There are 15 residues in the CDR3. Germline V CDR1 and CDR2: SSHAT, FNYEAQ (reference sequence). The CDR3 bases are TGTGCTAGCAGCTTAACCCAGGGGGAATACAATGAGCAGTTCTTC. Translating it yields CASSLTQGEYNEQFF.

The gene calls are TRBV27 and TRBJ2-2, with 7 bases aligning to TRBD2. Germline V gene sequence: CDR1 MNHEY, CDR2 SMNVEV (reference sequence). Trimming cost V 1 base and J 5 bases; bases outside gene matches: 10. The length of the CDR3 is 17 residues. The CDR3 DNA is TGTGCCAGCAGTTTATTCCCTAGGGCGGGAGTGACCGGGGAGCTGTTTTTT. Translation gives CASSLFPRAGVTGELFF.

This clone is a singleton in its sample. This chain connects TRBV30 to TRBJ2-1, with 8 nucleotides matching TRBD1. CDR1 GTSNPN and CDR2 SVGIG come from the germline V gene (reference sequence). This CDR3 is built from 15 residues. Trimming removed 3 bases from V and 4 bases from J; junction bases left unmatched: 8. The CDR3 spells CAWSLDRGTYNEQFF. In nucleotides, the CDR3 is TGTGCCTGGAGCCTTGACAGGGGAACTTACAATGAGCAGTTCTTC.